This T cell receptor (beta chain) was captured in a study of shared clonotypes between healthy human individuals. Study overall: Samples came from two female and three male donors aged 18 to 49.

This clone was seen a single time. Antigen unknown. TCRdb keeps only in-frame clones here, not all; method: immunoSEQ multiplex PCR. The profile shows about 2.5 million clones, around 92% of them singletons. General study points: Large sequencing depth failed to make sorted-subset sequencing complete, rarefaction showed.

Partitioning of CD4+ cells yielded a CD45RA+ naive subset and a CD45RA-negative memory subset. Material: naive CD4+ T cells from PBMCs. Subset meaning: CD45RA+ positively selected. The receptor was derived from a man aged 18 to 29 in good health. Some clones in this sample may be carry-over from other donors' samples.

The CDR3 DNA is TGCAGTGGAGGCCGATCCAATGAGCAGTTCTTC. It specifies CSGGRSNEQFF. This rearrangement joins TRBV29-1 to TRBJ2-1; possibly TRBD2 for D (5 bases). The CDR3 is 11 amino acids. The germline V gene encodes CDR1 SQVTM and CDR2 ANQGSEA.